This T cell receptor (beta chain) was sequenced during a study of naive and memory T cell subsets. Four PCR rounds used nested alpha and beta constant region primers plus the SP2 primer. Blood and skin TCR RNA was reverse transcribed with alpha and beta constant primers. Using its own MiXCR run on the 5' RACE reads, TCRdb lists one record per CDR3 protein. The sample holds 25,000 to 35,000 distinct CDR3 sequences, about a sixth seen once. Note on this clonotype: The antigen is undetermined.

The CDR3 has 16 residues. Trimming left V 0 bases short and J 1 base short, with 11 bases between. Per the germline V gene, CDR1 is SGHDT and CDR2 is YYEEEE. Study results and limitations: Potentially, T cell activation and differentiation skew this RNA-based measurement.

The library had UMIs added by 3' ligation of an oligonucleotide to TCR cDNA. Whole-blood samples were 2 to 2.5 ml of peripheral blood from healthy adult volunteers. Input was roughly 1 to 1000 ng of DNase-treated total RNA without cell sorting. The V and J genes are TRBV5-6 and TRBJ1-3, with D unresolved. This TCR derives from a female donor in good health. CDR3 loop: CASSLVSTKSGNTIYF. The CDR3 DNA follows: TGTGCCAGCAGCTTGGTATCGACAAAATCTGGAAACACCATATATTTT.